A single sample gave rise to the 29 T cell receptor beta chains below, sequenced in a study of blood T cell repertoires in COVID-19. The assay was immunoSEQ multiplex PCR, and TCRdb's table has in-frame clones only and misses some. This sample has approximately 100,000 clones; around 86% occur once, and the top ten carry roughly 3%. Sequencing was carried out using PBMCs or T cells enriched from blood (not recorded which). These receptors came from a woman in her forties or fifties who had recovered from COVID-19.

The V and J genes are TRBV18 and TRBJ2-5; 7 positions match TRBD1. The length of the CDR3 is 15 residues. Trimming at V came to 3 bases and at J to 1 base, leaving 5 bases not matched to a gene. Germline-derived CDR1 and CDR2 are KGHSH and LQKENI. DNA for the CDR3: TGTGCCAGCTCACCCATAGACAGGGCCCAAGAGACCCAGTACTTC. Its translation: CASSPIDRAQETQYF.

CDR3 sequence: CASSLSGQPQHF. The CDR3 nucleotides are TGTGCCAGCAGTTTATCCGGTCAGCCCCAGCATTTT. The chain combines TRBV28 with TRBJ1-5, with D unclear. The CDR3 consists of 12 residues. Germline lookup yields CDR1 MDHEN and CDR2 SYDVKM. Trimming removed 1 base at V and 6 bases at J, with 4 bases between.

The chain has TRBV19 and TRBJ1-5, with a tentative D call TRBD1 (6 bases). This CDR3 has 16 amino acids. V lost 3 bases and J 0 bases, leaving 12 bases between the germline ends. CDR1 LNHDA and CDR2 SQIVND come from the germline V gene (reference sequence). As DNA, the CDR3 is TGTGCCAGTAGTATCGTAGGACAGCTTAGCAATCAGCCCCAGCATTTT. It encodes CASSIVGQLSNQPQHF.

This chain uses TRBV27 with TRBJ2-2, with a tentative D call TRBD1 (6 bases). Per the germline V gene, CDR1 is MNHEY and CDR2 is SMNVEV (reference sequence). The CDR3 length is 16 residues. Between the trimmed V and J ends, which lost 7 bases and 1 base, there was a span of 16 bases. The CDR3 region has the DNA TGTGCCAGCACCCTCGGGACACCCAGGAACACCGGGGAGCTGTTTTTT. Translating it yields CASTLGTPRNTGELFF.

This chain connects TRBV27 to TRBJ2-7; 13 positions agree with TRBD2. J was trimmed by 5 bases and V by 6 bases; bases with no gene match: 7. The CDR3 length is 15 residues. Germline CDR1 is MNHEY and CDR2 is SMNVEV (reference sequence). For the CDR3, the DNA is TGTGCCAGCAGGCGACTAGCGGGAGGTTGGGACGAGCAGTACTTC. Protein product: CASRRLAGGWDEQYF.

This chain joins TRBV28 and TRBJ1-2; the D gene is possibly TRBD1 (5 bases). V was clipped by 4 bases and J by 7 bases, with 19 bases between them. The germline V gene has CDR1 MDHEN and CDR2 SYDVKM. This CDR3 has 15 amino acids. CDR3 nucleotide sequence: TGTGCCAGCAGTTCAACAGGTAGAACTTTGGGTGGCTACACCTTC. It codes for CASSSTGRTLGGYTF.

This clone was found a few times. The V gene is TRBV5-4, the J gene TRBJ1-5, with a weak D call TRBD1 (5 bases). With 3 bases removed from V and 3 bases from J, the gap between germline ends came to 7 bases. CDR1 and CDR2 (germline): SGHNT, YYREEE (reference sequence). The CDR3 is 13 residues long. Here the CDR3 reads CASSSGPNQPQHF. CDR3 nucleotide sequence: TGTGCCAGCAGCTCAGGGCCCAATCAGCCCCAGCATTTT.

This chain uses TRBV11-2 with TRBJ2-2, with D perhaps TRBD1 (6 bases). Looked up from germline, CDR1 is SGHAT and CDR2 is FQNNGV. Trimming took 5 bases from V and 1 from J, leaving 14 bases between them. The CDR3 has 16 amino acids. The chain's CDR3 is CASSLQGKKNTGELFF. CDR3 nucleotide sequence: TGTGCCAGCAGCCTTCAGGGGAAAAAGAACACCGGGGAGCTGTTTTTT. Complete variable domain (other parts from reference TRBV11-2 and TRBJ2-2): EAGVAQSPRYKIIEKRQSVAFWCNPISGHATLYWYQQILGQGPKLLIQFQNNGVVDDSQLPKDRFSAERLKGVDSTLKIQPAKLEDSAVYLCASSLQGKKNTGELFFGEGSRLTVL.

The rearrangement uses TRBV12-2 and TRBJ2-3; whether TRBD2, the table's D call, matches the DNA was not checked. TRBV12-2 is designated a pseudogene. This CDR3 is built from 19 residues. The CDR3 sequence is CASRSVRLAGGTSTDTQYF. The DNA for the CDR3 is TGTGCAAGTCGCTCGGTTCGGCTAGCGGGGGGCACTAGCACAGATACGCAGTATTTT.

The CDR3 loop is CASSEQGLGTDTQYF. CDR3 nucleotide sequence: TGTGCCAGCAGTGAACAGGGGCTGGGCACAGATACGCAGTATTTT. The chain carries TRBV2 and TRBJ2-3, with D tentatively TRBD1 (6 bases). V lost 2 bases to trimming and J lost 1 base, with 10 bases between them. The CDR3 covers 15 residues. Germline V lookup: CDR1 SNHLY, CDR2 FYNNEI.

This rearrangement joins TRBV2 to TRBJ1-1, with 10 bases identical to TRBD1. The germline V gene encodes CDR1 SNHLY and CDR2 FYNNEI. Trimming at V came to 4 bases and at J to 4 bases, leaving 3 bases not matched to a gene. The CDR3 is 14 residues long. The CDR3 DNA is TGTGCCAGCAGTGTGGACAGGGGGGGCACTGAAGCTTTCTTT. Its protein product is CASSVDRGGTEAFF.

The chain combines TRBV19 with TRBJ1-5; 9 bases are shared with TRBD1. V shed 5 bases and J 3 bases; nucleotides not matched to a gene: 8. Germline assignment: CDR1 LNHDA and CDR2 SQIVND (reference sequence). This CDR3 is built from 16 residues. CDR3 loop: CASSPEDRGANQPQHF. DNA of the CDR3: TGTGCCAGTAGTCCCGAGGACAGGGGTGCCAATCAGCCCCAGCATTTT. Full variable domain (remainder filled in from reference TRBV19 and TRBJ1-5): DGGITQSPKYLFRKEGQNVTLSCEQNLNHDAMYWYRQDPGQGLRLIYYSQIVNDFQKGDIAEGYSVSREKKESFPLTVTSAQKNPTAFYLCASSPEDRGANQPQHFGDGTRLSIL.

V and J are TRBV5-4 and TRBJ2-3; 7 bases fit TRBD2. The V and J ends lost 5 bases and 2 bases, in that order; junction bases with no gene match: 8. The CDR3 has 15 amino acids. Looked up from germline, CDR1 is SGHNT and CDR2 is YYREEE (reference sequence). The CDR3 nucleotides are TGTGCCAGCAGTCGGACTAGGACTATCACAGATACGCAGTATTTT. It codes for CASSRTRTITDTQYF.

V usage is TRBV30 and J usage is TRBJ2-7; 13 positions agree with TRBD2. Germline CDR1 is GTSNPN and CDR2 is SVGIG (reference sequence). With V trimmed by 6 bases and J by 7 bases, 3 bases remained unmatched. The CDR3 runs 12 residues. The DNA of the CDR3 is TGTGCCTGCCCGGGACTAGCGGGAGAGCAGTACTTC. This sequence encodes CACPGLAGEQYF.

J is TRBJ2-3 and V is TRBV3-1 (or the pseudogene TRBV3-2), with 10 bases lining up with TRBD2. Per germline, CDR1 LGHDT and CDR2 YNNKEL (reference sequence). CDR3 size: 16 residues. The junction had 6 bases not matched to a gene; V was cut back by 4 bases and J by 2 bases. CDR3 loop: CASSLRTSGVTDTQYF. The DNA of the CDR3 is TGTGCCAGCAGCCTACGGACTAGCGGAGTCACAGATACGCAGTATTTT.

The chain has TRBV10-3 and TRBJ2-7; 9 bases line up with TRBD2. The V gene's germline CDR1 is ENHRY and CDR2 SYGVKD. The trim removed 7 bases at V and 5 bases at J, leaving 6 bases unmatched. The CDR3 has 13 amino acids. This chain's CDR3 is CAINFAGGHEQYF. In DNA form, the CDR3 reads TGTGCCATCAACTTCGCGGGGGGGCACGAGCAGTACTTC.

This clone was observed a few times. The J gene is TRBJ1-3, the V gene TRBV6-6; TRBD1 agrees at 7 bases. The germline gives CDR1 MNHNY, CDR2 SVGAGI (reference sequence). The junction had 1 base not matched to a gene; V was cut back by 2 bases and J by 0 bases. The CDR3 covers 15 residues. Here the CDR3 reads CASSYPGGSGNTIYF. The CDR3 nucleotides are TGTGCCAGCAGTTACCCAGGGGGCTCTGGAAACACCATATATTTT.

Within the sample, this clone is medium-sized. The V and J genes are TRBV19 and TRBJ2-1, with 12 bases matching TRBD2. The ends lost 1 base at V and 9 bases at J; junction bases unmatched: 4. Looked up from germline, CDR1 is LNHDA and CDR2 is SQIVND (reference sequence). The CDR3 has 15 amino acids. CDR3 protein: CASSIASGGATEQFF. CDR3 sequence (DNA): TGTGCCAGTAGTATAGCTAGCGGGGGGGCGACTGAGCAGTTCTTC.

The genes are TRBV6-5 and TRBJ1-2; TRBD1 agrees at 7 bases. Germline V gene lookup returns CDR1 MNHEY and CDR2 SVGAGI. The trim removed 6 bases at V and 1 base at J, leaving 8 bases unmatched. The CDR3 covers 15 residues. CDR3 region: CASRGTAAINYGYTF. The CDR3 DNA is TGTGCCAGCAGGGGGACAGCAGCTATTAACTATGGCTACACCTTC.

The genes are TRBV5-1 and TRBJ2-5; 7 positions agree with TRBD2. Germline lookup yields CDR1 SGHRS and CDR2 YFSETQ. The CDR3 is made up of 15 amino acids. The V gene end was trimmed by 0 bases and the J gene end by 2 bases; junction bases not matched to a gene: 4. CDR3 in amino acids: CASSLVGLSQETQYF. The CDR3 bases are TGCGCCAGCAGCTTGGTGGGACTATCACAAGAGACCCAGTACTTC.

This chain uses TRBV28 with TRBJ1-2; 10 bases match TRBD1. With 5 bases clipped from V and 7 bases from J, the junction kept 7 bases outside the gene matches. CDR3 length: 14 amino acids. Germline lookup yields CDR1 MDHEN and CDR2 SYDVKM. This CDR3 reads CASSPTGGRLGYTF. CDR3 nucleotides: TGTGCCAGCAGTCCGACAGGGGGCCGTCTTGGCTACACCTTC.

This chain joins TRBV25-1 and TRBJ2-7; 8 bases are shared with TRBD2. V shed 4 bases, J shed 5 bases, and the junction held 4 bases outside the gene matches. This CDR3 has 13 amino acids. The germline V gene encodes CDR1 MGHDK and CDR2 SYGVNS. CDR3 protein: CASSAGGADEQYF. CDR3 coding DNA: TGTGCCAGCAGTGCCGGGGGGGCGGACGAGCAGTACTTC.

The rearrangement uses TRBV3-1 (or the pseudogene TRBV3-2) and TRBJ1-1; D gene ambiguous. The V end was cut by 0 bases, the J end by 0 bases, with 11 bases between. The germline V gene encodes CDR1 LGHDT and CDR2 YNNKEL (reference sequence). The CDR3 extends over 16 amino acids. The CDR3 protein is CASSQETTRMNTEAFF. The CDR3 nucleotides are TGTGCCAGCAGCCAAGAAACAACCCGAATGAACACTGAAGCTTTCTTT.

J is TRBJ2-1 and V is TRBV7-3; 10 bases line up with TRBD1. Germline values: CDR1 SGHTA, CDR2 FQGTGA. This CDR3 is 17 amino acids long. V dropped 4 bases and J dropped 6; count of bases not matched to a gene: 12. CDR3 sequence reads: CASSSLGQGVISNEQFF. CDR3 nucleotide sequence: TGTGCCAGCAGCTCCCTAGGACAGGGGGTGATTTCCAATGAGCAGTTCTTC.

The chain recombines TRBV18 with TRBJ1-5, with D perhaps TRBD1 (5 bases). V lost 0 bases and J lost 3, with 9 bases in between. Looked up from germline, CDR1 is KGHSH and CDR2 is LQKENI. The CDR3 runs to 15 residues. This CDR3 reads CASSPPGGDNQPQHF. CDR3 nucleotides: TGTGCCAGCTCACCACCGGGAGGGGACAATCAGCCCCAGCATTTT.

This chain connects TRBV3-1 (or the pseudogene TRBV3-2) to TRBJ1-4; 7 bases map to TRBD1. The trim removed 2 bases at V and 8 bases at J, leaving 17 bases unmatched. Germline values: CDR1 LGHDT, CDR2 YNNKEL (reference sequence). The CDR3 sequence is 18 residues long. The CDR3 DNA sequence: TGTGCCAGCAGCCAACGCACCGGTGCGACGGGGACAGCAGAAAAACTGTTTTTT. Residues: CASSQRTGATGTAEKLFF.

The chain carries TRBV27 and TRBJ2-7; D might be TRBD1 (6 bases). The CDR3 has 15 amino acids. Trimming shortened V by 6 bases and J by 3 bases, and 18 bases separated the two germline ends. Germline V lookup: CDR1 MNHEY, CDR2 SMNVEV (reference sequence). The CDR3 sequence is CASRLDPRGIYEQYF. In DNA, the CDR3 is TGTGCCAGCAGGCTAGACCCCAGGGGTATCTACGAGCAGTACTTC.

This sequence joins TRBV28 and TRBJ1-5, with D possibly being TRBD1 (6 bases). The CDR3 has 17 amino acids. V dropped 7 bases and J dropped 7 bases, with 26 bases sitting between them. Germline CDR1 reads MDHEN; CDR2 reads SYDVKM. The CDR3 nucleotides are TGTGCCAGCACCCAAGGCTCGGCACAGGGCGTCCGCCAGCCCCAGCATTTT. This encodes CASTQGSAQGVRQPQHF.

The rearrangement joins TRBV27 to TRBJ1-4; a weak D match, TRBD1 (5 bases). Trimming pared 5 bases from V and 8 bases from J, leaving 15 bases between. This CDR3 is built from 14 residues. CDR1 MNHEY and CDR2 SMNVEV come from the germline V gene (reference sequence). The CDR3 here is CASSLRDSKEKLFF. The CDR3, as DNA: TGTGCCAGCAGTCTACGTGACAGCAAGGAAAAACTGTTTTTT.